The 27 T cell receptor beta chains below all came from one sample that was sequenced in a study of blood T cell repertoires in COVID-19. Only in-frame clones appear in the TCRdb table, and some are missing; sequencing was by immunoSEQ multiplex PCR. The sample gives more than 200,000 clones, about 80% of which show up once; about 5.3% is in the top ten. The sequenced sample consisted of peripheral blood. Receptors originate from a woman older than 75 with active or convalescent COVID-19.

The chain couples TRBV15 to TRBJ1-1; no definite D call. CDR3 size: 12 residues. CDR1 LNHNV and CDR2 YYDKDF come from the germline V gene (reference sequence). V shed 3 bases and J shed 4 bases, with 6 bases lying between them. CDR3 amino acids: CATSRRGTEAFF. For the CDR3, the DNA is TGTGCCACCAGCAGGCGGGGCACTGAAGCTTTCTTT.

This chain links TRBV6-5 with TRBJ2-4, with a weak D call TRBD1 (6 bases). With 4 bases removed from V and 7 bases from J, the gap between germline ends came to 11 bases. The CDR3 runs 13 residues. Germline lookup yields CDR1 MNHEY and CDR2 SVGAGI. CDR3 DNA: TGTGCCAGCAGTTTAACAGGGACGAACATTCAGTACTTC. Translating it yields CASSLTGTNIQYF.

Note on this clone: Other DNA sequences in the sample encode the same CDR3. The chain combines TRBV28 with TRBJ2-2; D is undetermined. Germline lookup yields CDR1 MDHEN and CDR2 SYDVKM. The CDR3 length is 12 residues. The ends were cut back, 5 bases at V and 5 bases at J, with 6 bases in the middle. CDR3 DNA: TGTGCCAGCAGTCTTAGTACCGGGGAGCTGTTTTTT. Translating gives CASSLSTGELFF.

The chain combines TRBV5-5 with TRBJ1-6; no definite D call. Deletions cut 2 bases from V and 0 bases from J, with 21 bases between. The CDR3 spans 20 residues. Germline-derived CDR1 and CDR2 are SGHKS and YYEKEE (reference sequence). Written as DNA, the CDR3 is TGTGCCAGCAGCTTTTTACCCCCATCCCCCGGGAGCTCCTATAATTCACCCCTCCACTTT. Protein product: CASSFLPPSPGSSYNSPLHF. The variable domain in full, with the rest retrieved from reference TRBV5-5 and TRBJ1-6, is DAGVTQSPTHLIKTRGQQVTLRCSPISGHKSVSWYQQVLGQGPQFIFQYYEKEERGRGNFPDRFSARQFPNYSSELNVNALLLGDSALYLCASSFLPPSPGSSYNSPLHFGNGTRLTVT.

This chain uses TRBV27 with TRBJ1-4; 7 nucleotides agree with TRBD1. J gave up 10 bases and V 6 bases, and 14 bases lay outside the gene matches. CDR3 length: 15 residues. Germline V gene sequence: CDR1 MNHEY, CDR2 SMNVEV (reference sequence). In nucleotides, the CDR3 is TGTGCCAGCAGGAGAGACAGGGTGTTTTCTGGAAAACTGTTTTTT. This codes for CASRRDRVFSGKLFF.

The rearrangement links TRBV29-1 to TRBJ2-5; D is possibly TRBD1 (6 bases). Trimming left V 4 bases short and J 1 base short, with 7 bases between. Germline V gene lookup returns CDR1 SQVTM and CDR2 ANQGSEA. The CDR3 contains 12 residues. CDR3 in amino acids: CSVGRGQETQYF. In DNA, the CDR3 is TGCAGCGTTGGCAGGGGCCAAGAGACCCAGTACTTC.

This clone was detected only a few times. V is TRBV10-1 and J is TRBJ2-7; 7 bases map to TRBD1. The V gene's germline CDR1 is WNHNN and CDR2 SYGVQD (reference sequence). J was trimmed by 3 bases and V by 6 bases; bases with no gene match: 5. The CDR3 is 13 amino acids. Here the CDR3 DNA reads TGCGCCAGCAGCCCACAGGGGAACTACGAGCAGTACTTC. Encoded protein: CASSPQGNYEQYF.

CDR3 region: CATSRAGLAGINEQFF. The CDR3 DNA reads TGTGCCACCAGCAGGGCGGGACTAGCGGGAATCAATGAGCAGTTCTTC. V and J are TRBV15 and TRBJ2-1, with 13 bases identical to TRBD2. Germline loops: CDR1 LNHNV, CDR2 YYDKDF (reference sequence). V shed 3 bases, J shed 6 bases, and the junction held 5 bases outside the gene matches. The CDR3 totals 16 residues.

The chain carries TRBV7-2 and TRBJ1-5; maybe TRBD1 (6 bases). V lost 5 bases, J lost 7 bases, and 21 bases lay in between. Germline values: CDR1 SGHTA, CDR2 FQGNSA. The CDR3 extends over 16 amino acids. The CDR3: CASSDWGGSLGQPQHF. CDR3 DNA sequence: TGTGCCAGCAGCGATTGGGGGGGCAGTTTAGGACAGCCCCAGCATTTT.

The chain links TRBV28 to TRBJ2-7, with TRBD1 matching over 12 bases. The CDR3 is 16 amino acids. The germline V gene has CDR1 MDHEN and CDR2 SYDVKM. The trim removed 5 bases at V and 5 bases at J, leaving 10 bases unmatched. As DNA, the CDR3 is TGTGCCAGCAGTCCTTCTGGGACAGGGGGCTACCACGAGCAGTACTTC. It translates to CASSPSGTGGYHEQYF.

The rearrangement uses TRBV29-1 and TRBJ2-5; possible D gene TRBD2, 6 bases. The CDR3 is 14 amino acids. Germline V lookup: CDR1 SQVTM, CDR2 ANQGSEA. V lost 6 bases to trimming and J lost 7 bases, with 21 bases between them. CDR3 nucleotide sequence: TGCAGCGTCGCCCGTGGCGGGGACGGCGTGACCCAGTACTTC. This encodes CSVARGGDGVTQYF.

The chain uses TRBV20-1 and TRBJ2-7; D gene unclear. CDR1 is DFQATT, CDR2 SNEGSKA, per germline (reference sequence). The CDR3 is 11 residues long. Trimming shortened V by 6 bases and J by 3 bases, and 9 bases separated the two germline ends. The DNA for the CDR3 is TGCAGTGCCACCCCCAGCTACGAGCAGTACTTC. Protein: CSATPSYEQYF.

The CDR3 protein is CASKSLWGQEAFF. The CDR3 DNA sequence: TGTGCCAGCAAGAGTCTTTGGGGGCAGGAAGCTTTCTTT. The chain employs TRBV14 and TRBJ1-1; tentatively, D is TRBD1 (6 bases). Germline V gene lookup returns CDR1 SGHDN and CDR2 FVKESK. Trimming cost V 7 bases and J 8 bases, with 17 bases left between them. The CDR3 contains 13 residues.

The V call is TRBV4-1, the J call TRBJ1-1; 10 bases line up with TRBD1. Losses at the gene ends were 6 bases for V and 4 bases for J; bases not matched to a gene: 8. Germline CDR1 and CDR2: MGHRA and YSYEKL. The CDR3 covers 15 residues. CDR3 amino acids: CASSHPGQGGTEAFF. The CDR3 DNA is TGCGCCAGCAGTCACCCAGGACAGGGGGGCACTGAAGCTTTCTTT.

This chain uses TRBV21-1 with TRBJ1-5; TRBD1 is taken as the D call from the table, unchecked against the DNA. TRBV21-1 is recorded as a pseudogene. The CDR3 runs to 17 residues. The CDR3 region is CASSKAPSDRDSQPQHF. CDR3 in DNA: TGTGCCAGCAGCAAAGCGCCTTCGGACAGGGATAGCCAGCCCCAGCATTTT.

The J gene is TRBJ1-2, the V gene TRBV5-1; weak D call: TRBD1 (5 bases). The CDR3 consists of 14 residues. The V end was cut by 0 bases, the J end by 4 bases, with 10 bases between. Germline-derived CDR1 and CDR2 are SGHRS and YFSETQ. The CDR3 coding sequence is TGCGCCAGCAGCTTGGCCCCAGGGCCCTATGGCTACACCTTC. It yields the protein CASSLAPGPYGYTF. Full variable domain (remainder filled in from reference TRBV5-1 and TRBJ1-2): KAGVTQTPRYLIKTRGQQVTLSCSPISGHRSVSWYQQTPGQGLQFLFEYFSETQRNKGNFPGRFSGRQFSNSRSEMNVSTLELGDSALYLCASSLAPGPYGYTFGSGTRLTVV.

The rearrangement uses TRBV3-1 (or the pseudogene TRBV3-2) and TRBJ1-5; no reliable D call. Germline CDR1 reads LGHDT; CDR2 reads YNNKEL (reference sequence). V was clipped by 1 base and J by 11 bases, with 12 bases between them. This CDR3 is 13 amino acids long. This CDR3 is CASSQVPTGSQHF. The CDR3 nucleotides are TGTGCCAGCAGCCAAGTCCCTACCGGGTCCCAGCATTTT.

This chain joins TRBV10-2 and TRBJ1-1; the D gene is possibly TRBD1 (6 bases). Germline V gene sequence: CDR1 WSHSY, CDR2 SAAADI. Trimming stripped 4 bases from V and 3 bases from J, with 12 bases between. The CDR3 runs 14 residues. The CDR3 sequence: CASSGRGGYTEAFF. In DNA form, the CDR3 reads TGCGCCAGCAGTGGACGAGGGGGTTACACTGAAGCTTTCTTT.

This chain uses TRBV7-9 with TRBJ1-4, with TRBD1 as a possible D gene (6 bases). Trimming pared 2 bases from V and 4 bases from J, leaving 11 bases between. Germline V gene data show CDR1 as SEHNR and CDR2 as FQNEAQ (reference sequence). This CDR3 has 15 amino acids. The CDR3 loop is CASSLWTADNEKLFF. CDR3 DNA: TGTGCCAGCAGCTTATGGACAGCCGATAATGAAAAACTGTTTTTT. The whole variable domain, filled in from reference TRBV7-9 and TRBJ1-4, reads DTGVSQNPRHKITKRGQNVTFRCDPISEHNRLYWYRQTLGQGPEFLTYFQNEAQLEKSRLLSDRFSAERPKGSFSTLEIQRTEQGDSAMYLCASSLWTADNEKLFFGSGTQLSVL.

The chain has TRBV7-9 and TRBJ2-3, with 9 bases identical to TRBD1. Germline CDR1 SEHNR, CDR2 FQNEAQ (reference sequence). The CDR3 sequence is 14 residues long. V dropped 5 bases and J dropped 3; count of bases not matched to a gene: 3. The CDR3 DNA sequence: TGTGCCAGCAGCGGGACAGGGTCGACAGATACGCAGTATTTT. Protein product: CASSGTGSTDTQYF.

The rearrangement uses TRBV5-5 and TRBJ2-7, with a tentative D call TRBD2 (6 bases). This CDR3 has 15 amino acids. Between the trimmed V and J ends, which lost 1 base and 3 bases, there was a span of 14 bases. Germline V gives CDR1 SGHKS, CDR2 YYEKEE (reference sequence). The CDR3 is CASSLQLARDYEQYF. CDR3 sequence (DNA): TGTGCCAGCAGCTTGCAACTAGCCAGGGACTACGAGCAGTACTTC.

The V and J genes are TRBV5-1 and TRBJ2-1; TRBD1 might be the D (6 bases). The CDR3 consists of 15 residues. V gave up 5 bases and J gave up 1 base, with 13 bases separating them. Germline-derived CDR1 and CDR2 are SGHRS and YFSETQ. The CDR3 protein is CASSIRQASYNEQFF. The CDR3 DNA reads TGCGCCAGCAGTATCCGACAGGCGTCCTACAATGAGCAGTTCTTC. Filled out from reference TRBV5-1 and TRBJ2-1, the complete variable domain reads KAGVTQTPRYLIKTRGQQVTLSCSPISGHRSVSWYQQTPGQGLQFLFEYFSETQRNKGNFPGRFSGRQFSNSRSEMNVSTLELGDSALYLCASSIRQASYNEQFFGPGTRLTVL.

This clone has a single count. The chain is built from TRBV7-2 and TRBJ1-2, with TRBD1 identical over 9 bases. Germline values: CDR1 SGHTA, CDR2 FQGNSA. The CDR3 loop spans 14 amino acids. V gave up 5 bases and J gave up 8 bases; unmatched junction bases: 9. The CDR3 here is CASSLGDRVVGYTF. DNA for the CDR3: TGTGCCAGCAGCCTAGGGGACAGGGTAGTAGGCTACACCTTC.

V and J are TRBV29-1 and TRBJ1-3; D gene ambiguous. The CDR3 sequence is 13 residues long. Germline-derived CDR1 and CDR2 are SQVTM and ANQGSEA. Trimming left V 3 bases short and J 2 bases short, with 8 bases between. The CDR3 DNA is TGCAGCGTTGATGAGGGTACTGGAAACACCATATATTTT. Protein sequence: CSVDEGTGNTIYF. Using reference TRBV29-1 and TRBJ1-3 for the parts outside the CDR3, the full variable domain is SAVISQKPSRDICQRGTSLTIQCQVDSQVTMMFWYRQQPGQSLTLIATANQGSEATYESGFVIDKFPISRPNLTFSTLTVSNMSPEDSSIYLCSVDEGTGNTIYFGEGSWLTVV.

This chain connects TRBV21-1 to TRBJ2-7; the table's D call of TRBD2 was not tested on the DNA. TRBV21-1 is labeled a pseudogene. The CDR3 is made up of 13 amino acids. CDR3 DNA: TGTCCGCGAGGCCGAACGAGTACCTACGAGCAGTACTTC. This translates into CPRGRTSTYEQYF.

This sequence joins TRBV19 and TRBJ2-2; D is perhaps TRBD2 (6 bases). Trimming left V 11 bases short and J 2 bases short, with 21 bases between. The CDR3 is made up of 16 amino acids. The germline V gene encodes CDR1 LNHDA and CDR2 SQIVND (reference sequence). CDR3 DNA: TGTGCCGGAAGAACCTCTGGGGACTCTAACACCGGGGAGCTGTTTTTT. As protein: CAGRTSGDSNTGELFF.

The rearrangement joins TRBV5-1 to TRBJ2-7, with a possible D match to TRBD1 (6 bases). The CDR3 has 16 residues. V dropped 0 bases and J dropped 3 bases, with 16 bases sitting between them. Germline V CDR1 and CDR2: SGHRS, YFSETQ. The CDR3 loop is CASSLATGRGGYEQYF. CDR3 DNA sequence: TGCGCCAGCAGCTTGGCCACGGGGAGAGGGGGCTACGAGCAGTACTTC.